This T cell receptor beta chain appears in the sequencing data of a study of blood T cell repertoires in COVID-19. Overall study context: In each case, the material was cDNA or gDNA derived from T cells, B-cell-depleted T cells, or PBMCs.

Profiled with immunoSEQ multiplex PCR; TCRdb holds only in-frame clones, not every one. The sample includes about 95,000 clones, around 90% of them seen just once. The CDR3 is made up of 16 amino acids. V lost 1 base, J lost 5 bases, and 4 bases stayed unmatched. Germline assignment: CDR1 SNHLY and CDR2 FYNNEI. This sequence joins TRBV2 and TRBJ2-2, with 10 bases fitting TRBD2. The sequence derives from a man between 60 and 75 years old with COVID-19, enrolled during active disease. Sequenced input: peripheral blood. The CDR3, as DNA: TGTGCCAGCAGTGAAGAGGCTAGCGGGAGTACCGGGGAGCTGTTTTTT. As protein: CASSEEASGSTGELFF.